This T cell receptor beta chain was identified in a study of cytomegalovirus exposure and HLA in healthy donors. V lost 1 base, J lost 0 bases, and 15 bases stayed unmatched. CDR1 and CDR2 from the germline V gene are SEHNR and FQNEAQ (reference sequence). The CDR3 spans 19 residues. 60 Vbeta and 13 Jbeta primers were used in PCR. Profiling relied on immunoSEQ multiplex PCR, and the TCRdb table lists in-frame clones only, not all of them. The table lists around 160,000 clones, roughly four fifths of them singletons. The V and J genes are TRBV7-9 and TRBJ2-7; the match to TRBD1 covers 7 bases. Sequenced input: PBMCs. The sequence was collected from a woman aged 35 to 49 in good health and CMV-seronegative. In DNA, the CDR3 is TGTGCCAGCAGCTTAGAAGGACAGGAAAGCCTACAAAGCTCCTACGAGCAGTACTTC. This gives the protein CASSLEGQESLQSSYEQYF.